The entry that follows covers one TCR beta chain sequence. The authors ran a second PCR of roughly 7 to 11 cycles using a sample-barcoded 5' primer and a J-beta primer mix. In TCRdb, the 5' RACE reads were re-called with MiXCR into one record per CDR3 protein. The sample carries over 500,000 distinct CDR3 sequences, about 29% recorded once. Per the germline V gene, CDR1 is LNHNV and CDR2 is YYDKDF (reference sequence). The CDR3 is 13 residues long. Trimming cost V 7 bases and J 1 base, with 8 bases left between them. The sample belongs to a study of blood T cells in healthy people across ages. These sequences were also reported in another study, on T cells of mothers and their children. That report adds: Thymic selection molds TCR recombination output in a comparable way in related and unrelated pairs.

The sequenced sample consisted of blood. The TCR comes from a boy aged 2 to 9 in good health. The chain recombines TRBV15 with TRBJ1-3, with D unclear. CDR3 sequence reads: CATTRESGNTIYF. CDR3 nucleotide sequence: TGTGCCACCACCCGAGAGTCTGGAAACACCATATATTTT. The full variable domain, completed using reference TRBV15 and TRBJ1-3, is DAMVIQNPRYQVTQFGKPVTLSCSQTLNHNVMYWYQQKSSQAPKLLFHYYDKDFNNEADTPDNFQSRRPNTSFCFLDIRSPGLGDTAMYLCATTRESGNTIYFGEGSWLTVV.